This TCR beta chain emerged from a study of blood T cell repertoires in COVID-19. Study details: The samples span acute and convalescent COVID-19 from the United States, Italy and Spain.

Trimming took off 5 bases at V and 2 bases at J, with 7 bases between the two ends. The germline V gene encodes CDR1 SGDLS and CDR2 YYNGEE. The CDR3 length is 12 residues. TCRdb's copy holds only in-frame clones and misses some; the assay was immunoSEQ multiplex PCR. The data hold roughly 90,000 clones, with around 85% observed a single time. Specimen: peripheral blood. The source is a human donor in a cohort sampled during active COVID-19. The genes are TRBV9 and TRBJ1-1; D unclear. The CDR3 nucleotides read TGTGCCAGCAGGACGGGAAACACTGAAGCTTTCTTT. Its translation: CASRTGNTEAFF.